This T cell receptor (beta chain) was found in a study of blood T cell repertoires in COVID-19. The method was immunoSEQ multiplex PCR; TCRdb's version includes in-frame clones alone and lacks a portion of them. There are roughly 120,000 clones in the sample; just over 70% occur only once, and more than 0.65% lies in the top ten. The sample holds a few counts of this clone. The V gene end was trimmed by 5 bases and the J gene end by 4 bases; junction bases not matched to a gene: 15. CDR3 size: 17 residues. Germline V gene data show CDR1 as LNHDA and CDR2 as SQIVND (reference sequence). This TCR was recovered from a human donor with acute or convalescent COVID-19. The donor label of this sample is uncertain. The chain joins TRBV19 to TRBJ1-2, with 8 bases matching TRBD1. Sequenced material: peripheral blood. The CDR3: CASSGKTGARRPYGYTF. DNA for the CDR3: TGTGCCAGTAGTGGAAAGACAGGGGCTCGCCGCCCCTATGGCTACACCTTC.